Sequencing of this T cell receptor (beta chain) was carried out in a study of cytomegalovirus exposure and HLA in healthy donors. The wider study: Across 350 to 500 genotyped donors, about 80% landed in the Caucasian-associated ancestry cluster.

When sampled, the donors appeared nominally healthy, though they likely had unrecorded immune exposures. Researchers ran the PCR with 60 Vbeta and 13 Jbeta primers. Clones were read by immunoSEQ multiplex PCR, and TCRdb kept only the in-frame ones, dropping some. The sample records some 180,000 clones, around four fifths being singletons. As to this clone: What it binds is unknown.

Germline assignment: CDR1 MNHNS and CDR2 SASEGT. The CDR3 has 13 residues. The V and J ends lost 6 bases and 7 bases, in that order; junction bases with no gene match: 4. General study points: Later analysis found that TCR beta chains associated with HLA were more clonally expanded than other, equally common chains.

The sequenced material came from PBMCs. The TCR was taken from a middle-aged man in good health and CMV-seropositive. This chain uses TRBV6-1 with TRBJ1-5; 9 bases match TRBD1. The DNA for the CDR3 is TGTGCCAGCAGCTACAGGGGGCAGCAGCCCCAGCATTTT. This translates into CASSYRGQQPQHF.